This T cell receptor (beta chain) was identified during a study of T cells after yellow fever vaccination. Germline assignment: CDR1 SGHTA and CDR2 FQGNSA. This CDR3 region has 15 residues. V lost 5 bases and J lost 2, with 14 bases in between. TCRdb ran MiXCR on the 5' RACE reads and lists one entry per CDR3 protein. The data contain tens of thousands of distinct CDR3 sequences, under 12% of them seen just once; the ten biggest clones take up roughly 12%. The source of this sequence is a man between 18 and 35 years old who received the YFV17D yellow fever vaccine. The source was PBMCs, either bulk or a sorted T-cell subset (CD4+, CD8+, memory, or dextramer-sorted; not recorded which), collected less than 18 days after the first yellow fever vaccination. The chain links TRBV7-2 to TRBJ2-3, with D perhaps assigned TRBD1 or TRBD2 (6 bases each). The CDR3, as DNA: TGTGCCAGCAGCCGTAGGGGGGCCACCACAGATACGCAGTATTTT. This codes for CASSRRGATTDTQYF. Complete variable domain (other parts from reference TRBV7-2 and TRBJ2-3): GAGVSQSPSNKVTEKGKDVELRCDPISGHTALYWYRQSLGQGLEFLIYFQGNSAPDKSGLPSDRFSAERTGGSVSTLTIQRTQQEDSAVYLCASSRRGATTDTQYFGPGTRLTVL.